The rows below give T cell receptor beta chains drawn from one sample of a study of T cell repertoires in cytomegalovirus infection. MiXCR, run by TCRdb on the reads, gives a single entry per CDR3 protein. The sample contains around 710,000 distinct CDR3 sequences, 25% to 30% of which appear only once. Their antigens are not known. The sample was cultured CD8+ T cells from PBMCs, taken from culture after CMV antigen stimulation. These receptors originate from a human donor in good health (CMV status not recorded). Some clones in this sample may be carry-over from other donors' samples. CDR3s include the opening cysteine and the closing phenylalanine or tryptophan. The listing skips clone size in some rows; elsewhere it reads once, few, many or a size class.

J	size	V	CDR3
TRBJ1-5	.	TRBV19	CASSLWGQDSNQPQHF
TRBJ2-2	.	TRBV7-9	CASSLVLADTGELFF
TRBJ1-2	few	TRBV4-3	CASSQDATADLGYTF
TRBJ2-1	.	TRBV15	CATSSQYNEQFF
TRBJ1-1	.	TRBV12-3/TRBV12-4	CASSPTVGLAEAFF
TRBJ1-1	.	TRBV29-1	CSVEGRAGNTEAFF
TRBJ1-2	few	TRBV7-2	CASRREGSGNYGYTF
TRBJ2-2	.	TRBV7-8	CASSLVGRDGTGDLFF
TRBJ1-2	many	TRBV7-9	CASSLGIGNEVDGYTF
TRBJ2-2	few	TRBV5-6	CASSSGGGVGELFF
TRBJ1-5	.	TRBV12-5	CASGRTSHNQPQHF
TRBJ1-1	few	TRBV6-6	CASSPWADTEAFF
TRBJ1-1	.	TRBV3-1	CASSQDSGSEAFF
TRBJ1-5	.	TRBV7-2	CASSLNWGGSNQPQHF
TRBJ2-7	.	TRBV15	CATSNDRVPYEQYF
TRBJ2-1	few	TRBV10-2	CASSDFNSGSAYNEQFF
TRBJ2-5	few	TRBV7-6	CASSLRSVGETQYF
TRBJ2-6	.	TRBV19	CASSIGGRLSGANVLTF
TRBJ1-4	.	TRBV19	CASSIEGAPTNEKLFF
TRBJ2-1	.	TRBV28	CASTLGGTPYNEQFF
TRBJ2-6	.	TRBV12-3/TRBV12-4	CASSFSVIGGQASSGANVLTF
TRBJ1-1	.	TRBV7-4	CASSLGVAKNTEAFF
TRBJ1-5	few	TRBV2	CASIPGQGFAQPQHF
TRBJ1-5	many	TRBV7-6	CASSSTGDSNQPQHF